The clone carrying this T cell receptor (beta chain) occurred many times. The antigen remains undetermined. The length of the CDR3 is 16 residues. The V gene end was trimmed by 5 bases and the J gene end by 4 bases; junction bases not matched to a gene: 8. The germline V gene has CDR1 MNHNS and CDR2 SASEGT. Regions amplified from RNA transcripts were the TCR beta CDR3 regions. The TCR CDR3 first-round RT-PCR relied on the HTBI primer set. TCRdb analysed the multiplex PCR reads with MiXCR anew, one entry per CDR3 protein. The table has fewer than 900,000 distinct CDR3 sequences, around 20% seen once; the top ten hold over 15%. The data stem from a study of T cells in Graves' hyperthyroidism and ophthalmopathy. As for the study in general: Blood from the periphery was taken at initial diagnosis, before any treatment.

Findings and limits, study-wide: Also found in blood were most expanded thyroid clonotypes above 0.001.

Diagnosing involved the use of clinical symptoms, serum thyroxine and TRAb, thyroid ultrasound and orbital computed tomography. This chain connects TRBV6-1 to TRBJ2-2, with 9 positions matching TRBD1. The source of this sequence is a woman between 45 and 65 years old with Graves' hyperthyroidism that later progressed to Graves' ophthalmopathy. The source material was blood. The CDR3 here is CASSWDRELFTGELFF. CDR3 DNA: TGTGCCAGCAGTTGGGACAGGGAATTATTCACCGGGGAGCTGTTTTTT.